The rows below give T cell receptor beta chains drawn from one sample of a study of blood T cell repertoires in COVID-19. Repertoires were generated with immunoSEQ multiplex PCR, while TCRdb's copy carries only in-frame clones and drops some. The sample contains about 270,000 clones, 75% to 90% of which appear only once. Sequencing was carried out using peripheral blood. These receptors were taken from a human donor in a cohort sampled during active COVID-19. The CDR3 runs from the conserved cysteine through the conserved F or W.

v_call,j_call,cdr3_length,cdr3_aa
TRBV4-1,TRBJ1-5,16,CASSQSGTPGGQPQHF
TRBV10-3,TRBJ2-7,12,CAIRSDRGEQYF
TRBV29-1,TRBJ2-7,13,CSVADRGGYEQYF
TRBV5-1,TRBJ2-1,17,CASSLGAGTRRYNEQFF
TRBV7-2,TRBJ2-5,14,CASSRDYIQETQYF
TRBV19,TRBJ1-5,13,CASSIEWDSPGHF
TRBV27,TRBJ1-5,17,CASSPTPLRGGNQPQHF
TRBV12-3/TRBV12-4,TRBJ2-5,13,CASSLGRGETQYF
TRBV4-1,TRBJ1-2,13,CASSPEDSRGYTF
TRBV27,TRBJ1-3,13,CASSTGIGNTIYF
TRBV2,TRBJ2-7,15,CASSPPRVPTYEQYF
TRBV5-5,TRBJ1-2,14,CASSLEGQHYGYTF
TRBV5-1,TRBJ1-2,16,CASSFGQGIGNYGYTF
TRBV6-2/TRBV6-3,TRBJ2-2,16,CASSYSGAIGTGELFF
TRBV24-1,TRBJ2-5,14,CATSDASHQETQYF
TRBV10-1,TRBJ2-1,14,CASSERPEAGEQFF
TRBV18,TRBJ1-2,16,CASSPPVQGAEDGYTF
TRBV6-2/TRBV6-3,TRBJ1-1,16,CASSYYHDRGFTEAFF
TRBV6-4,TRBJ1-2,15,CASSGEVGANYGYTF
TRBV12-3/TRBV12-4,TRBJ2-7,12,CASSFYSYEQYF
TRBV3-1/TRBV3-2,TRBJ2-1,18,CASSQDKGGYTAHNEQFF
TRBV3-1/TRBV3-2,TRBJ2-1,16,CASSQEGTAAYNEQFF
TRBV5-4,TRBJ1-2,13,CASSLEQGYGYTF
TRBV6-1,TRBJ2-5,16,CASSELFFRGQETQYF
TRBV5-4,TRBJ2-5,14,CASSSGGERETQYF
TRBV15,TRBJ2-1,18,CATSREVAGGWRRYRQFF
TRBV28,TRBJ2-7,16,CASSLFGTGFSYEQYF
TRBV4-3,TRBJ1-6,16,CASSQDPGTGSSPLHF
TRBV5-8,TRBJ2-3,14,CASSPGLATDAQYF
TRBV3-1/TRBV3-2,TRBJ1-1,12,CASSQLEQSAFF
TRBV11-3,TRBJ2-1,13,CASSSGGANEQFF
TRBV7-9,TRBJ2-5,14,CASSLVAGGETQYF
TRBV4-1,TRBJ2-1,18,CASSQGELAANLYNEQFF
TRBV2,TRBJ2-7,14,CASSERTVLYEQYF
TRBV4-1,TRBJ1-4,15,CASSRGTGVGEKLFF
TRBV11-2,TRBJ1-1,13,CASSARSGTEAFF
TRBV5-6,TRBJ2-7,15,CASSLQGSGVYEQYF
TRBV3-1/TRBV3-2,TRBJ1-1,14,CASSLGTANTEAFF
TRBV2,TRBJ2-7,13,CAILSGGRYEQYF
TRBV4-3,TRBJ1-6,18,CASSQEPPGTLYNSPLHF
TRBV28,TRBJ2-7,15,CASSIRGGQGNEQYF
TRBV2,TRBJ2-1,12,CASSREANEQFF
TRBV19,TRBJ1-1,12,CASREFNTEAFF
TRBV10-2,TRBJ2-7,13,CASSEATFTEQYF
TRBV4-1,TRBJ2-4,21,CASSQEGLASGAANAKNIQYF
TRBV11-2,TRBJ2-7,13,CASSFDRDYEQYF
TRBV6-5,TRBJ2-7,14,CASSKREPPYEQYF
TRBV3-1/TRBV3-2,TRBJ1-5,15,CASSQTGTNNQPQHF
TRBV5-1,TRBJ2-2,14,CASSPGQYTGELFF
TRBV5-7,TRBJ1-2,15,CASSTIRGRVYGYTF